The subject of this entry is one T cell receptor (beta chain). This specimen belongs to a study of blood T cell repertoires in COVID-19. The data were produced by immunoSEQ multiplex PCR, yet TCRdb's version contains in-frame clones alone and is incomplete. Found here are over 350,000 clones, about 90% of them singletons; the top ten hold over 1.5%. Those enrolled, adults aged roughly 18 to 89 years, came from 24 US areas. Assignment of participants to cohorts was predicated upon participant-reported clinical history. This CDR3 contains 14 residues. V lost 4 bases and J lost 2, with 11 bases in between. Germline values: CDR1 MGHRA, CDR2 YSYEKL.

This TCR was recovered from a woman aged 18 to 35 with acute COVID-19. Specimen: PBMCs or T cells enriched from blood (not recorded which). V and J are TRBV4-1 and TRBJ1-2, with D possibly TRBD1 on 6 matching bases. CDR3: CASSLTGPNYGYTF. In DNA form, the CDR3 reads TGCGCCAGCAGCCTGACAGGTCCGAACTATGGCTACACCTTC.